This TCR beta chain was recorded in a study of T cells in Graves' hyperthyroidism and ophthalmopathy. Study-wide points: Among thyroid clonotypes expanded above 0.001, most also appeared in blood. Stable hyperthyroidism was separated from ophthalmopathy by a model based on 13 V-J features.

What was amplified from RNA transcripts were TCR beta CDR3 regions. The TCR CDR3 was amplified in a first-round RT-PCR using the HTBI primer set. Via MiXCR, TCRdb re-called the multiplex PCR reads, giving one row per CDR3 protein. The sample includes about 700,000 distinct CDR3 sequences, less than 45% of them seen just once. The sample holds many counts of this clonotype. What it recognizes is unknown. CDR1 is ENHRY, CDR2 SYGVKD, per germline. The CDR3 consists of 16 residues. J lost 2 bases, V lost 4 bases, and 5 bases had no gene match. The sample taken for sequencing was peripheral blood or thyroid tissue (not recorded which). V usage is TRBV10-3 and J usage is TRBJ1-2, with 12 positions matching TRBD1. The receptor comes from an adult man with Graves' disease, either hyperthyroidism or ophthalmopathy (not recorded which). The CDR3 is CAISASGTGGNYGYTF. CDR3 in DNA: TGTGCCATCAGTGCCTCCGGGACAGGGGGCAACTATGGCTACACCTTC.